This T cell receptor beta chain was sequenced in a study of blood T cell repertoires in COVID-19. At the level of the study: Samples taken during acute and convalescent COVID-19 were collected in the United States, Italy and Spain. The cDNA or gDNA used as material had been derived from T cells, B-cell-depleted T cells, or PBMCs.

Original handling: Reference gene primer amplification gave estimated nucleated cell counts. Profiled with immunoSEQ multiplex PCR; TCRdb holds only in-frame clones, not every one. V, J and clone size are those of that table, while D and trimming were read from the DNA. The sample has 55,000 to 80,000 clones, 83% seen once; the top ten hold 5.3%. The V gene lost 4 bases and the J gene lost 2 bases, with 15 bases spanning the gap. Germline CDR1 reads MNHEY; CDR2 reads SVGEGT. The CDR3 runs 16 residues. The J gene is TRBJ2-4, the V gene TRBV6-2 or TRBV6-3, with D tentatively TRBD2 (6 bases). The specimen was peripheral blood. This TCR was recovered from a man aged 45-60 years with active COVID-19. The chain's CDR3 is CASSSLGDSSKNIQYF. DNA for the CDR3: TGTGCCAGCAGTTCCCTCGGGGACTCTTCCAAAAACATTCAGTACTTC.